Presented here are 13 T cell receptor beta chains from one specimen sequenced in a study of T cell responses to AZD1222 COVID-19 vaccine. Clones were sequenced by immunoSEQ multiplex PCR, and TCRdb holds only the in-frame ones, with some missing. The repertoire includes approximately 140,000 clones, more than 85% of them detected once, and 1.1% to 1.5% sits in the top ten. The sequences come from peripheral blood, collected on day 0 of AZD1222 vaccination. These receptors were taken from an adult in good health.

The DNA for the CDR3 is TGTGCCAGCAGCTTAGCGCTGAGTAGAAACACTGAAGCTTTCTTT. This codes for CASSLALSRNTEAFF. The chain recombines TRBV7-8 with TRBJ1-1; D is undetermined. V was cut by 0 bases and J by 2 bases, with 10 bases left in between. Germline V gives CDR1 SGHVS, CDR2 FQNEAQ. The CDR3 sequence is 15 residues long.

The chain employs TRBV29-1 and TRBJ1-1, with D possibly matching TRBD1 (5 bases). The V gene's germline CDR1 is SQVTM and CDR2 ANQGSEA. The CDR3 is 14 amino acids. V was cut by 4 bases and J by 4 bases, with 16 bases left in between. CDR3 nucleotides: TGCAGCGTTGCGGCAGGGTTTGCTCGCACTGAAGCTTTCTTT. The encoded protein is CSVAAGFARTEAFF.

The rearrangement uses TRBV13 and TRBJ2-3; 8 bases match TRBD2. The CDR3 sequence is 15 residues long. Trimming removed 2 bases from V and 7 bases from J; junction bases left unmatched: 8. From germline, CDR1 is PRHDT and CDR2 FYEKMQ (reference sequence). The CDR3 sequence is CASSLPTGGRNTQYF. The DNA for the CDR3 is TGTGCCAGCAGCTTACCGACGGGGGGGCGGAATACGCAGTATTTT.

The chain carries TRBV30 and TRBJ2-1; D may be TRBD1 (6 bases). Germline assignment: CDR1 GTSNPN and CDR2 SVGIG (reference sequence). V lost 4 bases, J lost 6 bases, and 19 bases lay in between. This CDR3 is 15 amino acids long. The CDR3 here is CAWTSTRGSLNEQFF. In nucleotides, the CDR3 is TGTGCCTGGACAAGCACTAGGGGGAGCCTCAATGAGCAGTTCTTC.

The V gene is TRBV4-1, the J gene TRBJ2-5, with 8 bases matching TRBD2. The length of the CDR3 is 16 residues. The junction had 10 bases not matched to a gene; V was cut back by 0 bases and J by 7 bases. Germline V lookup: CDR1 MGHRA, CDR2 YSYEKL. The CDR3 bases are TGCGCCAGCAGCCAAGAGGTTGGCGGGAGGTGGGGGACCCAGTACTTC. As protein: CASSQEVGGRWGTQYF.

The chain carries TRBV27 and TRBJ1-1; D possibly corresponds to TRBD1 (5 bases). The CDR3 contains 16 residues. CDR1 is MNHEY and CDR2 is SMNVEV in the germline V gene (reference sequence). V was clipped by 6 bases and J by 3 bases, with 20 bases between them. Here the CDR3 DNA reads TGTGCCAGCAGCCTTGGGGGAGTAGGAAGGGACACTGAAGCTTTCTTT. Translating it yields CASSLGGVGRDTEAFF.

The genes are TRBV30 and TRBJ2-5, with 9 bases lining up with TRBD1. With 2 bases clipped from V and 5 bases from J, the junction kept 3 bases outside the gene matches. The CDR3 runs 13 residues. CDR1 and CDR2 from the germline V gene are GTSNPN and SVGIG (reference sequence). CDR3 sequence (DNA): TGTGCCTGGAGTCGGGACAGGGTTGAGACCCAGTACTTC. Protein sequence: CAWSRDRVETQYF.

CDR3 sequence reads: CASSLGKRQYF. As DNA, the CDR3 is TGTGCCAGCAGTTTGGGAAAACGGCAGTACTTC. This rearrangement joins TRBV12-3 or TRBV12-4 to TRBJ2-7; D is unclear. There are 11 residues in the CDR3. Trimming removed 3 bases at V and 9 bases at J, with 9 bases between.

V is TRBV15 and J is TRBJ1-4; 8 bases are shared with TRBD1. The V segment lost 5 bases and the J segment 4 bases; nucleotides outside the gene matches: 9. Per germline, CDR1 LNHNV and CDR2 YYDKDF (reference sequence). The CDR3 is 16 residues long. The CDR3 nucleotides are TGTGCCACCAGCCAAACAGGGGGATGGCATAATGAAAAACTGTTTTTT. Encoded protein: CATSQTGGWHNEKLFF.

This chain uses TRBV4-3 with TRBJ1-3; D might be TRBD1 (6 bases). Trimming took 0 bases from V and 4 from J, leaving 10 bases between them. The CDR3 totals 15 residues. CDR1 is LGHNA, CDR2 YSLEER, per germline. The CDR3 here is CASSQDIGGGNTIYF. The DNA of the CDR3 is TGCGCCAGCAGCCAAGATATAGGGGGAGGAAACACCATATATTTT.

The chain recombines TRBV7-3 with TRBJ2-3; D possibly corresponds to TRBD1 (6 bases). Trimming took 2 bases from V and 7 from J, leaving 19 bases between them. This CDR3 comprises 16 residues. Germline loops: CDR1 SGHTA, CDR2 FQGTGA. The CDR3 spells CASSLERQDRYHTQYF. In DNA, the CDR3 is TGTGCCAGCAGCTTAGAAAGACAGGACCGTTATCATACGCAGTATTTT.

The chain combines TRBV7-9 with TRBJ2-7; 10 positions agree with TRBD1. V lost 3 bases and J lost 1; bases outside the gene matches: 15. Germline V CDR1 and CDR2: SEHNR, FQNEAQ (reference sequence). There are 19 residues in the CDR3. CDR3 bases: TGTGCCAGCAGCTTGAGAGGGACAGGGGCTAATCCCGATTCCTACGAGCAGTACTTC. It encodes CASSLRGTGANPDSYEQYF.

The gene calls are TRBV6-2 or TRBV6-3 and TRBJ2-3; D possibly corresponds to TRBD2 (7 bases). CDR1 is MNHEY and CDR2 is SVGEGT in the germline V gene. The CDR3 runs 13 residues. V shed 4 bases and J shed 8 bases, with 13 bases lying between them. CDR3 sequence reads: CASSLGGGGTQYF. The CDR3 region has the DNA TGTGCCAGCAGTTTAGGAGGGGGGGGTACGCAGTATTTT.